Listed here are 29 T cell receptor beta chains from one sample, sequenced in a study of T-cell reconstitution after alpha-beta-depleted transplantation in children. Using unique molecular identifiers, the investigators prepared the TCRbeta library. TCRdb reanalysed the PCR reads using MiXCR and keeps one entry per CDR3 protein. The sample holds approximately 50,000 distinct CDR3 sequences, roughly 52% seen once. The sample in question was peripheral blood, obtained before TCRalphabeta/CD19-depleted stem cell transplant. The receptors were gathered from a boy younger than two with SCID, due to receive a stem cell transplant.

The chain uses TRBV5-1 and TRBJ2-7; perhaps TRBD1 as D (6 bases). The CDR3 contains 14 residues. In germline, CDR1 is SGHRS, CDR2 YFSETQ. V lost 4 bases and J lost 0, with 11 bases in between. CDR3 coding DNA: TGCGCCAGCAGCGGACAGACGAGCTCCTACGAGCAGTACTTC. Translation gives CASSGQTSSYEQYF.

The chain carries TRBV4-3 and TRBJ2-2; 7 bases line up with TRBD2. CDR1 and CDR2 (germline): LGHNA, YSLEER. The V segment lost 6 bases and the J segment 6 bases; nucleotides outside the gene matches: 4. The CDR3 has 13 amino acids. The CDR3 DNA reads TGCGCCAGCAGTCCCAGCGGGGCCGGGGAGCTGTTTTTT. Amino acids: CASSPSGAGELFF.

In nucleotides, the CDR3 is TGTGCCAGCAGCCCAGCCTCGGGAGCAGAGTCCGGTACGCAGTATTTT. It translates to CASSPASGAESGTQYF. The chain couples TRBV7-2 to TRBJ2-3; tentative D call: TRBD2 (6 bases). CDR1 and CDR2 (germline): SGHTA, FQGNSA. CDR3 length: 16 amino acids. Trimming shortened V by 5 bases and J by 8 bases, and 23 bases separated the two germline ends.

The chain recombines TRBV5-1 with TRBJ2-3, with unresolved D. Germline V gene lookup returns CDR1 SGHRS and CDR2 YFSETQ. This CDR3 region has 16 residues. With 2 bases removed from V and 0 bases from J, the gap between germline ends came to 13 bases. This CDR3 reads CASSLWSARSTDTQYF. The DNA of the CDR3 is TGCGCCAGCAGCTTATGGTCTGCACGGAGCACAGATACGCAGTATTTT.

The genes are TRBV7-3 and TRBJ2-2; no definite D call. Trimming took 5 bases from V and 13 from J, leaving 17 bases between them. The CDR3 spans 13 residues. CDR1 is SGHTA and CDR2 is FQGTGA in the germline V gene. CDR3 sequence: CASSPEGGVGLFF. CDR3 DNA sequence: TGTGCCAGCAGCCCTGAAGGTGGGGTGGGGCTGTTTTTT.

Details on this clonotype: A much bigger clone sits one base away, suggesting this may be a read error. J is TRBJ2-7 and V is TRBV7-6; D is uncertain. Trimming left V 2 bases short and J 5 bases short, with 13 bases between. From germline, CDR1 is SGHVS and CDR2 FNYEAQ. There are 14 residues in the CDR3. Here the CDR3 reads CASSLLGNRDEQYF. The CDR3 coding sequence is TGTGCCAGCAGCTTATTGGGGAATAGAGACGAGCAGTACTTC.

This clonotype was observed at least ten times. V gene TRBV7-9 combines with J gene TRBJ1-5, with D perhaps matching TRBD1 (6 bases). V lost 1 base and J 5 bases, leaving 15 bases between the germline ends. Looked up from germline, CDR1 is SEHNR and CDR2 is FQNEAQ (reference sequence). This CDR3 contains 16 residues. The CDR3 is CASSLEIGGTYQPQHF. The CDR3, as DNA: TGTGCCAGCAGCTTAGAGATAGGGGGAACCTATCAGCCCCAGCATTTT.

A single count supports this clonotype. V is TRBV4-2 and J is TRBJ2-7; no clear D gene. Trimming removed 4 bases at V and 3 bases at J, with 13 bases between. CDR1 and CDR2 (germline): LGHNA, YNFKEQ. The CDR3 runs 14 residues. CDR3 residues: CASSPSEDLYEQYF. CDR3 nucleotide sequence: TGTGCCAGCAGCCCGTCAGAGGACCTCTACGAGCAGTACTTC.

A few counts support this clonotype. The chain uses TRBV7-2 and TRBJ2-1, with TRBD2 matching 10 bases. The junction had 8 bases not matched to a gene; V was cut back by 1 base and J by 8 bases. The CDR3 contains 16 residues. Germline V gene lookup returns CDR1 SGHTA and CDR2 FQGNSA. This CDR3 is CASSLGRSGGADEQFF. The CDR3 DNA is TGTGCCAGCAGCTTAGGCCGCAGCGGGGGGGCAGATGAGCAGTTCTTC. The full variable domain, rest sourced from reference TRBV7-2 and TRBJ2-1, is GAGVSQSPSNKVTEKGKDVELRCDPISGHTALYWYRQSLGQGLEFLIYFQGNSAPDKSGLPSDRFSAERTGGSVSTLTIQRTQQEDSAVYLCASSLGRSGGADEQFFGPGTRLTVL.

The chain combines TRBV6-5 with TRBJ1-2; TRBD1 matches at 7 bases. CDR3 length: 14 amino acids. Germline V gene lookup returns CDR1 MNHEY and CDR2 SVGAGI. V shed 2 bases and J 6 bases; nucleotides not matched to a gene: 6. The CDR3 here is CASSYSIRGDGYTF. The CDR3 DNA sequence: TGTGCCAGCAGTTACAGTATCAGGGGGGATGGCTACACCTTC.

The table lists this clonotype with a few counts. CDR3 in DNA: TGTGCCAGCAAGGACAGAACCTACGAGCAGTACTTC. This translates into CASKDRTYEQYF. The chain has TRBV6-4 and TRBJ2-7, with D possibly being TRBD1 (6 bases). Per germline, CDR1 MRHNA and CDR2 SNTAGT. The CDR3 runs 12 residues. Trimming pared 7 bases from V and 2 bases from J, leaving 9 bases between.

This clonotype was seen a few times. The chain is built from TRBV7-2 and TRBJ2-3; possible D gene TRBD2, 5 bases. The V gene lost 5 bases and the J gene lost 2 bases, with 20 bases spanning the gap. CDR1 is SGHTA and CDR2 is FQGNSA in the germline V gene. The CDR3 has 17 amino acids. CDR3 sequence (DNA): TGTGCCAGCAGCCTGAGAAGGGCGACTAAATACACAGATACGCAGTATTTT. It encodes CASSLRRATKYTDTQYF.

This rearrangement joins TRBV9 to TRBJ2-5; 7 bases are a match to TRBD2. The V gene's germline CDR1 is SGDLS and CDR2 YYNGEE. V trimming: 5 bases; J trimming: 4 bases; junction bases outside the gene matches: 8. The length of the CDR3 is 14 residues. The chain's CDR3 is CASRPAVAGETQYF. The CDR3 DNA reads TGTGCCAGCAGACCCGCGGTAGCGGGAGAGACCCAGTACTTC.

This clonotype appeared a few times. This rearrangement joins TRBV5-6 to TRBJ2-3; D is uncertain. CDR1 and CDR2 (germline): SGHDT, YYEEEE. V lost 4 bases, J lost 6 bases, and 9 bases lay in between. The CDR3 covers 12 residues. The CDR3 loop reads CASSLQWDTQYF. The DNA of the CDR3 is TGTGCCAGCAGCCTGCAGTGGGATACGCAGTATTTT.

This clonotype has more than one count but fewer than ten. This chain uses TRBV7-2 with TRBJ2-3; 7 bases are a match to TRBD2. The CDR3 has 15 amino acids. The V and J ends lost 0 bases and 2 bases, in that order; junction bases with no gene match: 2. CDR1 is SGHTA, CDR2 FQGNSA, per germline. The CDR3 loop reads CASSLAGGNTDTQYF. CDR3 in DNA: TGTGCCAGCAGCTTAGCGGGGGGGAACACAGATACGCAGTATTTT.

The chain combines TRBV12-3 or TRBV12-4 with TRBJ1-4; D is unresolved. CDR3 length equals 15 residues. Trimming removed 2 bases from V and 4 bases from J, with 11 bases in between. The CDR3 loop is CASSLQFGSNEKLFF. In DNA, the CDR3 is TGTGCCAGCAGTTTACAGTTTGGGAGTAATGAAAAACTGTTTTTT.

This rearrangement joins TRBV7-6 to TRBJ2-5; 7 nucleotides align to TRBD1. Looked up from germline, CDR1 is SGHVS and CDR2 is FNYEAQ. This CDR3 region has 15 residues. The trim removed 4 bases at V and 1 base at J, leaving 6 bases unmatched. The CDR3 here is CASSSYGTAQETQYF. The CDR3 DNA is TGTGCCAGCAGCTCCTACGGGACAGCCCAAGAGACCCAGTACTTC. Using reference TRBV7-6 and TRBJ2-5 for the parts outside the CDR3, the full variable domain is GAGVSQSPRYKVTKRGQDVALRCDPISGHVSLYWYRQALGQGPEFLTYFNYEAQQDKSGLPNDRFSAERPEGSISTLTIQRTEQRDSAMYRCASSSYGTAQETQYFGPGTRLLVL.

V and J are TRBV20-1 and TRBJ2-7; 10 bases match TRBD2. The CDR3 has 16 residues. The J segment lost 2 bases and the V segment lost 2 bases, leaving 9 bases of the junction unmatched. The germline gives CDR1 DFQATT, CDR2 SNEGSKA (reference sequence). The CDR3 region is CSARKLTSGDTYEQYF. CDR3 in DNA: TGCAGTGCTAGAAAACTTACTAGCGGGGATACCTACGAGCAGTACTTC.

The chain joins TRBV2 to TRBJ2-7, with D possibly TRBD2 on 7 matching bases. The germline gives CDR1 SNHLY, CDR2 FYNNEI. CDR3 size: 12 residues. V lost 3 bases and J lost 6, with 9 bases in between. CDR3 coding DNA: TGTGCCAGCAGTGATGGGGGGGCCGAGCAGTACTTC. Translating gives CASSDGGAEQYF.

This clonotype was detected only a few times. The chain joins TRBV12-3 or TRBV12-4 to TRBJ2-7; a weak D match, TRBD2 (5 bases). Trimming took 2 bases from V and 9 from J, leaving 8 bases between them. The CDR3 is 11 residues long. The CDR3 reads CASSLQAGQYF. CDR3 DNA: TGTGCCAGCAGTTTACAGGCGGGGCAGTACTTC.

This clonotype was counted between two and nine times. The chain uses TRBV12-3 or TRBV12-4 and TRBJ1-2, with D possibly matching TRBD1 (6 bases). CDR3 size: 13 residues. V shed 6 bases and J shed 7 bases, with 15 bases lying between them. CDR3 in amino acids: CASRETGLSGYTF. CDR3 in DNA: TGTGCCAGCAGGGAGACAGGTCTCTCTGGCTACACCTTC.

This clonotype has more than one count but fewer than ten. The chain recombines TRBV6-5 with TRBJ2-2, with 9 positions matching TRBD2. There are 16 residues in the CDR3. Per germline, CDR1 MNHEY and CDR2 SVGAGI. J was trimmed by 0 bases and V by 4 bases; bases with no gene match: 3. In DNA, the CDR3 is TGTGCCAGCAGTTTAGCGGGGGTCACGAACACCGGGGAGCTGTTTTTT. This codes for CASSLAGVTNTGELFF.

A single count supports this clonotype. V usage is TRBV4-2 and J usage is TRBJ2-7, with 9 bases identical to TRBD2. This CDR3 comprises 17 residues. The V gene's germline CDR1 is LGHNA and CDR2 YNFKEQ. With 4 bases clipped from V and 1 base from J, the junction kept 11 bases outside the gene matches. This CDR3 reads CASSLERLAGISYEQYF. The CDR3 DNA reads TGTGCCAGCAGCCTCGAGCGGCTAGCGGGGATTTCCTACGAGCAGTACTTC.

The chain links TRBV6-1 to TRBJ1-5; D is perhaps TRBD1 (5 bases). CDR3 length equals 13 residues. Germline V gene lookup returns CDR1 MNHNS and CDR2 SASEGT. Trimming cost V 5 bases and J 7 bases, with 12 bases left between them. CDR3 DNA sequence: TGTGCCAGCAGTACAGGATTAATACAGCCCCAGCATTTT. This translates into CASSTGLIQPQHF.

The rearrangement joins TRBV6-1 to TRBJ2-7, with 8 bases matching TRBD1. Looked up from germline, CDR1 is MNHNS and CDR2 is SASEGT. Germline trimming cut 2 bases from V and 0 bases from J; bases unmatched to any gene: 3. CDR3 size: 15 residues. CDR3 region: CASSEWGTGSYEQYF. For the CDR3, the DNA is TGTGCCAGCAGTGAATGGGGGACAGGCTCCTACGAGCAGTACTTC.

This clonotype was detected only a few times. This sequence joins TRBV24-1 and TRBJ2-1, with D hard to call. CDR1 is KGHDR and CDR2 is SFDVKD in the germline V gene. The CDR3 totals 13 residues. Trimming took 3 bases from V and 9 from J, leaving 11 bases between them. The CDR3 sequence is CATSDPAGGEQFF. The CDR3 nucleotides read TGTGCCACCAGTGATCCAGCCGGTGGTGAGCAGTTCTTC.

The rearrangement uses TRBV6-1 and TRBJ2-7; 9 positions match TRBD1. Germline V CDR1 and CDR2: MNHNS, SASEGT. The CDR3 loop spans 15 amino acids. The V gene end was trimmed by 5 bases and the J gene end by 4 bases; junction bases not matched to a gene: 9. CDR3 sequence: CASSRAGTGKYEQYF. DNA for the CDR3: TGTGCCAGCAGTCGCGCCGGGACAGGGAAGTACGAGCAGTACTTC.

The chain links TRBV5-1 to TRBJ2-3, with D perhaps matching TRBD1 (5 bases). V was pared by 2 bases and J by 4 bases, with 11 bases between. CDR3 length equals 14 residues. The germline V gene encodes CDR1 SGHRS and CDR2 YFSETQ. As DNA, the CDR3 is TGCGCCAGCAGCTTCGAAGGGGCTCCAGATACGCAGTATTTT. Translating gives CASSFEGAPDTQYF.

The chain joins TRBV12-3 or TRBV12-4 to TRBJ2-2; D call uncertain. Trimming removed 4 bases from V and 1 base from J, with 13 bases in between. The length of the CDR3 is 16 residues. The CDR3 loop reads CASSSRPGGNTGELFF. The CDR3 DNA sequence: TGTGCCAGCAGTTCCCGCCCGGGCGGGAACACCGGGGAGCTGTTTTTT.